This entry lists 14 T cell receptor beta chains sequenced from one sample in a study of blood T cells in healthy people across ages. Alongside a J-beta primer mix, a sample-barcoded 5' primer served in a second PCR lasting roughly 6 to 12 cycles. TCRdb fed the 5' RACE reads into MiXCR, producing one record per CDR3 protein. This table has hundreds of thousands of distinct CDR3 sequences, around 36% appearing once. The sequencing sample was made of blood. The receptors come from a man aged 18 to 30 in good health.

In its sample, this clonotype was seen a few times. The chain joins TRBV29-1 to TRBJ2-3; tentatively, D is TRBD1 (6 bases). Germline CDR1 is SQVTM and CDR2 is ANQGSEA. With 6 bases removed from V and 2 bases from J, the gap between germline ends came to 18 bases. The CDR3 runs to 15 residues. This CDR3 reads CSVPGEGHNTDTQYF. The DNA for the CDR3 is TGCAGCGTCCCAGGAGAGGGACACAACACAGATACGCAGTATTTT.

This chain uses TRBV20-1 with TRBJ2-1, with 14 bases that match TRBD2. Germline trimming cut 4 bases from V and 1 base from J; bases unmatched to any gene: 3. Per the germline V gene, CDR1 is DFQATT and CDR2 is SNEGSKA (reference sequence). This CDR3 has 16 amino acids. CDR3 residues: CSAKTSGGGSYNEQFF. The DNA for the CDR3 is TGCAGTGCTAAGACTAGCGGGGGGGGTTCCTACAATGAGCAGTTCTTC.

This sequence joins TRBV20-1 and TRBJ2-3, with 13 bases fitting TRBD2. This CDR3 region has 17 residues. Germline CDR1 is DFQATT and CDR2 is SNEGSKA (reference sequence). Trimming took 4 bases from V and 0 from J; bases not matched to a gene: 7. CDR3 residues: CSATQGLAGSSTDTQYF. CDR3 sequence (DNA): TGCAGTGCTACCCAGGGACTAGCGGGGAGTAGCACAGATACGCAGTATTTT.

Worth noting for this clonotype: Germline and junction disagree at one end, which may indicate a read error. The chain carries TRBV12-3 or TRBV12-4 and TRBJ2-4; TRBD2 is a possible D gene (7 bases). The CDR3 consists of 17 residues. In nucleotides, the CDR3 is TGTGCCAGCAGCCTTGGACAGTTGAGACTAGCCAAAAACATTCGGTACTTC. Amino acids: CASSLGQLRLAKNIRYF.

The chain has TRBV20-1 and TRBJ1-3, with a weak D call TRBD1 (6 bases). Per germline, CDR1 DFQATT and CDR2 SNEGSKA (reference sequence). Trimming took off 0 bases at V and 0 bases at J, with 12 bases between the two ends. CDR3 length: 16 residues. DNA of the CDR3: TGCAGTGCTAGAGATCCTGGGGGGCCCTCTGGAAACACCATATATTTT. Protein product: CSARDPGGPSGNTIYF.

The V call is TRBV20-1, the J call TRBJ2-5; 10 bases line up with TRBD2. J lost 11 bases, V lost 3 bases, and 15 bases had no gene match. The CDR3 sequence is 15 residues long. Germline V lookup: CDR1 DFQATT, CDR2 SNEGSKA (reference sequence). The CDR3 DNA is TGCAGTGCTAGTAGTATTGGACTAGCGGCGTATGAGCAGTACTTC. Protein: CSASSIGLAAYEQYF.

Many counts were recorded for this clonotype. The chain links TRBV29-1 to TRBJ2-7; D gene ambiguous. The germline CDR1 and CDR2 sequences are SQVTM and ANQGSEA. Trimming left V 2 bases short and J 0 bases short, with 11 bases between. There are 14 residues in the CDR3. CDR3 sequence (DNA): TGCAGCGTTGAATTAGGCAGTTACTCCTACGAGCAGTACTTC. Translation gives CSVELGSYSYEQYF.

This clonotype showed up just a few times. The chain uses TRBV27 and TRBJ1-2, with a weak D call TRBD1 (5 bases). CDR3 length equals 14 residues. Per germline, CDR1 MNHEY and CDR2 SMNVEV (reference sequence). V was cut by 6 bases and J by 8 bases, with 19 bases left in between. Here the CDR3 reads CASSTTPREEGYTF. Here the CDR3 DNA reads TGTGCCAGCAGCACTACTCCCAGGGAAGAGGGCTACACCTTC.

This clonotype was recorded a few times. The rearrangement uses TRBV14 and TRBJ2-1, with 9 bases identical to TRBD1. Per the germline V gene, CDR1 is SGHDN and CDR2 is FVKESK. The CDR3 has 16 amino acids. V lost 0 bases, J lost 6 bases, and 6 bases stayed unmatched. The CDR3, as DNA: TGTGCCAGCAGCCAAGATTGGGACAGGGCGCGCAATGAGCAGTTCTTC. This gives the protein CASSQDWDRARNEQFF. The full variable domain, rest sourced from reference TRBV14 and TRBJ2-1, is EAGVTQFPSHSVIEKGQTVTLRCDPISGHDNLYWYRRVMGKEIKFLLHFVKESKQDESGMPNNRFLAERTGGTYSTLKVQPAELEDSGVYFCASSQDWDRARNEQFFGPGTRLTVL.

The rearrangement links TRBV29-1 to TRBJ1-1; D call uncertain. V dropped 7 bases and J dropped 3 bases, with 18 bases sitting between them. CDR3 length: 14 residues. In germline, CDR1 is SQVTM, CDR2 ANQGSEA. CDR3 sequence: CSGRGAVVDTEAFF. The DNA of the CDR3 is TGCAGCGGAAGAGGAGCGGTTGTTGACACTGAAGCTTTCTTT. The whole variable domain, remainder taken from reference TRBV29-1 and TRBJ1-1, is SAVISQKPSRDICQRGTSLTIQCQVDSQVTMMFWYRQQPGQSLTLIATANQGSEATYESGFVIDKFPISRPNLTFSTLTVSNMSPEDSSIYLCSGRGAVVDTEAFFGQGTRLTVV.

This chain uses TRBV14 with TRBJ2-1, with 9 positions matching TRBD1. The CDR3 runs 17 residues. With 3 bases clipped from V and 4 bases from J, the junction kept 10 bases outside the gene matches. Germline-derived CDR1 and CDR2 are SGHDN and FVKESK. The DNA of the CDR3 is TGTGCCAGCAGCCACCCGCCCGGGACAGGGCCGTACAATGAGCAGTTCTTC. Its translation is CASSHPPGTGPYNEQFF.

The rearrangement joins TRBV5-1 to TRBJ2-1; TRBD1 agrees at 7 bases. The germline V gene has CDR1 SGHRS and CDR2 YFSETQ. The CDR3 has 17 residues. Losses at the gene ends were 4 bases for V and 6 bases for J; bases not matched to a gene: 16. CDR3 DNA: TGCGCCAGCAGCCCGCGACAGGGTCCTACACCCACCAATGAGCAGTTCTTC. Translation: CASSPRQGPTPTNEQFF.

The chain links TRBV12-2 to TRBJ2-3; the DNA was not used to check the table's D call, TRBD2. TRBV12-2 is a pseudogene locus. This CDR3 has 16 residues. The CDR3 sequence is CASRLVLAGDTDTQYF. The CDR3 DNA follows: TGTGCAAGTCGCTTAGTACTAGCGGGAGACACAGATACGCAGTATTTT.

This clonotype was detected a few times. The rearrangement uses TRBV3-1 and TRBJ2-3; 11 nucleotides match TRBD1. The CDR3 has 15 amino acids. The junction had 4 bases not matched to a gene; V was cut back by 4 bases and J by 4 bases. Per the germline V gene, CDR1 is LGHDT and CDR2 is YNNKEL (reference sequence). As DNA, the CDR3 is TGTGCCAGCAGCCGGGACAGGGGGTTGTCAGATACGCAGTATTTT. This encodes CASSRDRGLSDTQYF.